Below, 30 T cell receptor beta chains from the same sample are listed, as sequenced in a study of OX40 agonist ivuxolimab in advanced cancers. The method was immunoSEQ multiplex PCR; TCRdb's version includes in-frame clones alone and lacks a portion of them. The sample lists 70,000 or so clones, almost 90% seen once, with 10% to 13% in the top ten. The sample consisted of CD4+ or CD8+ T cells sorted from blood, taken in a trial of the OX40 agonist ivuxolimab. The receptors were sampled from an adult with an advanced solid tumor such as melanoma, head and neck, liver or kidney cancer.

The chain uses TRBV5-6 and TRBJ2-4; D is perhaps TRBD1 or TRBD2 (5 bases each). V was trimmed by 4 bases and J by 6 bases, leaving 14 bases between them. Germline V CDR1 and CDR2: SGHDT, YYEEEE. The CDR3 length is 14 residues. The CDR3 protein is CASSLISGRNIQYF. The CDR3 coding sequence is TGTGCCAGCAGCCTTATTTCGGGACGAAACATTCAGTACTTC. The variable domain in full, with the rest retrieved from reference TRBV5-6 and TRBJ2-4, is DAGVTQSPTHLIKTRGQQVTLRCSPKSGHDTVSWYQQALGQGPQFIFQYYEEEERQRGNFPDRFSGHQFPNYSSELNVNALLLGDSALYLCASSLISGRNIQYFGAGTRLSVL.

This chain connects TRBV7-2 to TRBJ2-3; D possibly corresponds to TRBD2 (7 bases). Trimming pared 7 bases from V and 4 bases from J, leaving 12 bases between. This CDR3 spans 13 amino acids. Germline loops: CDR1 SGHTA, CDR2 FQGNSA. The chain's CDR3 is CASMRGGADTQYF. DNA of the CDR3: TGTGCCAGCATGAGGGGGGGCGCAGATACGCAGTATTTT.

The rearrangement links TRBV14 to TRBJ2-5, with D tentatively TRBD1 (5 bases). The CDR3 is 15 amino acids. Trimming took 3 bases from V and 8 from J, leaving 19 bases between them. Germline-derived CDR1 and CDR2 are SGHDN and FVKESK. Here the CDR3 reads CASSHLSDRPDTQYF. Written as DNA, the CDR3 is TGTGCCAGCAGCCATTTATCTGACAGACCAGATACCCAGTACTTC. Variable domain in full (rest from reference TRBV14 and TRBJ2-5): EAGVTQFPSHSVIEKGQTVTLRCDPISGHDNLYWYRRVMGKEIKFLLHFVKESKQDESGMPNNRFLAERTGGTYSTLKVQPAELEDSGVYFCASSHLSDRPDTQYFGPGTRLLVL.

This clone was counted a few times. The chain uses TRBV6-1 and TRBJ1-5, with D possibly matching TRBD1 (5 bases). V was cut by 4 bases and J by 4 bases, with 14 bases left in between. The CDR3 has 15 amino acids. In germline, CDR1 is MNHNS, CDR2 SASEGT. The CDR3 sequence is CASSARDGGNQPQHF. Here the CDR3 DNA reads TGTGCCAGCAGTGCCCGGGACGGCGGAAATCAGCCCCAGCATTTT.

The CDR3 sequence is CASSLAGHRTGELFF. In nucleotides, the CDR3 is TGTGCCAGCAGCTTAGCGGGACACCGCACCGGGGAGCTGTTTTTT. V gene TRBV7-2 combines with J gene TRBJ2-2, with a tentative D call TRBD1 (6 bases). CDR3 length: 15 amino acids. V lost 0 bases, J lost 4 bases, and 9 bases lay in between. Germline CDR1 reads SGHTA; CDR2 reads FQGNSA. Drawing the rest from reference TRBV7-2 and TRBJ2-2, the complete variable domain is GAGVSQSPSNKVTEKGKDVELRCDPISGHTALYWYRQSLGQGLEFLIYFQGNSAPDKSGLPSDRFSAERTGGSVSTLTIQRTQQEDSAVYLCASSLAGHRTGELFFGEGSRLTVL.

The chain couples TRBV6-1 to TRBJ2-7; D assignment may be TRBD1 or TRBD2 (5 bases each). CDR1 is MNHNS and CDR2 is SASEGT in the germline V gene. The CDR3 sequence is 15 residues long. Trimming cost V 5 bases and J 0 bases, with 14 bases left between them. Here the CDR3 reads CASSRDVDSSYEQYF. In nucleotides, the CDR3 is TGTGCCAGCAGTCGGGACGTTGATAGCTCCTACGAGCAGTACTTC.

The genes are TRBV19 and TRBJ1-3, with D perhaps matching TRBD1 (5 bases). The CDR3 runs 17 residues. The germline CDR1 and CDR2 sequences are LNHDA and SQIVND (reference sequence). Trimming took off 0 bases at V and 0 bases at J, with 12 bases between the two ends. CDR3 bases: TGTGCCAGTAGTATAGAAGCAGGGACGACCTCTGGAAACACCATATATTTT. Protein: CASSIEAGTTSGNTIYF.

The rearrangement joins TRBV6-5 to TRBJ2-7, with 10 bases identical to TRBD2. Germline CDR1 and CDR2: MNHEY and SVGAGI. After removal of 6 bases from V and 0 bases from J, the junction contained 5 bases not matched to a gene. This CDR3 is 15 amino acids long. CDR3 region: CASSRIAGGSYEQYF. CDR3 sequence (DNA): TGTGCCAGCAGCCGAATAGCGGGAGGCTCCTACGAGCAGTACTTC.

The DNA of the CDR3 is TGTGCCAGCAGTTCTCGGACCGACTATGGCTACACCTTC. It translates to CASSSRTDYGYTF. The V and J genes are TRBV27 and TRBJ1-2, with D unresolved. CDR3 length equals 13 residues. The ends were cut back, 4 bases at V and 3 bases at J, with 9 bases in the middle. CDR1 MNHEY and CDR2 SMNVEV come from the germline V gene (reference sequence).

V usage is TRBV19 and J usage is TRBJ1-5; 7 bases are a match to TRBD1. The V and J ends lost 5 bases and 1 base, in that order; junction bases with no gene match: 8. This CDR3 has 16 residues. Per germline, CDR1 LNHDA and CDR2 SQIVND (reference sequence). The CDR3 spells CASSLQGSWSNQPQHF. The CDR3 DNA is TGTGCCAGTAGTTTACAGGGGAGTTGGAGCAATCAGCCCCAGCATTTT.

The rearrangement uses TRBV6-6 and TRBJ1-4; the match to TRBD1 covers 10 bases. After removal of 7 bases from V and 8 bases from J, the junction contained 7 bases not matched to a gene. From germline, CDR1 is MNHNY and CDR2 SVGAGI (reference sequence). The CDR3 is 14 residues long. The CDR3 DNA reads TGTGCCAGCATTCCGGGACAGGGGAACGAAAAACTGTTTTTT. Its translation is CASIPGQGNEKLFF.

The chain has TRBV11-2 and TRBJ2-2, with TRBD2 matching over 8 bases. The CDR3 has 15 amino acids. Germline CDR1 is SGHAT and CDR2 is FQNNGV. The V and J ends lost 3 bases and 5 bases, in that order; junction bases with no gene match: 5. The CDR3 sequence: CASSFWSGRTGELFF. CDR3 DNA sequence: TGTGCCAGCAGCTTCTGGAGCGGGAGAACCGGGGAGCTGTTTTTT.

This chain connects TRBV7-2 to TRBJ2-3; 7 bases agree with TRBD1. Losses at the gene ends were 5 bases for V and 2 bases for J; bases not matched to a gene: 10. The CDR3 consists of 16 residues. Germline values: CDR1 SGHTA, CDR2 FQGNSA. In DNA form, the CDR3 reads TGTGCCAGCAGCCCAGGGGGTGGGCAGCCCACAGATACGCAGTATTTT. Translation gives CASSPGGGQPTDTQYF.

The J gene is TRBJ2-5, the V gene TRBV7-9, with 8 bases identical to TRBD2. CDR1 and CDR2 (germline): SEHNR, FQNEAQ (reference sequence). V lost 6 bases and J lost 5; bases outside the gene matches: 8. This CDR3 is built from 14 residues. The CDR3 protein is CASRTSAHGETQYF. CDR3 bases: TGTGCCAGCAGGACTAGCGCCCACGGGGAGACCCAGTACTTC.

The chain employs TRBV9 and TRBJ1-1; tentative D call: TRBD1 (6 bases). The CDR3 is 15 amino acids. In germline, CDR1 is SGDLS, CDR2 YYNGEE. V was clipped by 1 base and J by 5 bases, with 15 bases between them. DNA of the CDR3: TGTGCCAGCAGCGTAAATCCGGGAGGGGGAACTGAAGCTTTCTTT. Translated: CASSVNPGGGTEAFF. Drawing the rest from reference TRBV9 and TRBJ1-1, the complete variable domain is DSGVTQTPKHLITATGQRVTLRCSPRSGDLSVYWYQQSLDQGLQFLIQYYNGEERAKGNILERFSAQQFPDLHSELNLSSLELGDSALYFCASSVNPGGGTEAFFGQGTRLTVV.

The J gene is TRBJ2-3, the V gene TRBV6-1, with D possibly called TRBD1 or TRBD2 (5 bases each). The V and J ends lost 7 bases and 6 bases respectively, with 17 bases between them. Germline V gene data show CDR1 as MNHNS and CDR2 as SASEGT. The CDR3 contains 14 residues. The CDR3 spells CASNSGTAGDTQYF. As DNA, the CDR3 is TGTGCCAGCAATTCCGGGACCGCAGGGGATACGCAGTATTTT.

CDR3 in DNA: TGTGCCAGTAGTATCGGCGGCAGAGCCTACGAGCAGTACTTC. Encoded protein: CASSIGGRAYEQYF. V and J are TRBV19 and TRBJ2-7; D remains unclear. The V end was cut by 3 bases, the J end by 2 bases, with 11 bases between. Germline V gene sequence: CDR1 LNHDA, CDR2 SQIVND (reference sequence). CDR3 size: 14 residues.

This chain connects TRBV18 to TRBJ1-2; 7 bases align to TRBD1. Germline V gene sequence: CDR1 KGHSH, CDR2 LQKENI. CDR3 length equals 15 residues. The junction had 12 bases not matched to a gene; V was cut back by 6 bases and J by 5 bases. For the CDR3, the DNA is TGTGCCAGCTCGCAGCAGACAGGGCTAGGGTATGGCTACACCTTC. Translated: CASSQQTGLGYGYTF.

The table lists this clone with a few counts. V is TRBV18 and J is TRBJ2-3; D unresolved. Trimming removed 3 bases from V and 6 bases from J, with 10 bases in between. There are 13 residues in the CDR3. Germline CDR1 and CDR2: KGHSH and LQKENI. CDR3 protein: CASSPPGLDTQYF. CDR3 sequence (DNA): TGTGCCAGCTCACCTCCGGGTCTGGATACGCAGTATTTT.

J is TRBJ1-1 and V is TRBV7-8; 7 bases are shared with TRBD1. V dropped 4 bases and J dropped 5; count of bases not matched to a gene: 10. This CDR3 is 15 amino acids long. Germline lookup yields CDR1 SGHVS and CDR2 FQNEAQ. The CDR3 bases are TGTGCCAGCAGCTCCAGACAGGGAGGGGAAACTGAAGCTTTCTTT. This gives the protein CASSSRQGGETEAFF.

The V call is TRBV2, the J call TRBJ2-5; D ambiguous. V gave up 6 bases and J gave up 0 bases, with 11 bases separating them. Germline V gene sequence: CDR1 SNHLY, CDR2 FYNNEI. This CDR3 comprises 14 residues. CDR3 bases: TGTGCCAGCAGGGCGTCGGCTAACCAAGAGACCCAGTACTTC. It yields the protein CASRASANQETQYF.

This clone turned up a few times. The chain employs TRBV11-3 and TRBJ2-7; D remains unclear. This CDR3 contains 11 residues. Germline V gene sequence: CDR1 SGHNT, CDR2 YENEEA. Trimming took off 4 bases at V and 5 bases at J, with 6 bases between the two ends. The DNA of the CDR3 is TGTGCCAGCAGCTCCCCCGACGAGCAGTACTTC. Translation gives CASSSPDEQYF.

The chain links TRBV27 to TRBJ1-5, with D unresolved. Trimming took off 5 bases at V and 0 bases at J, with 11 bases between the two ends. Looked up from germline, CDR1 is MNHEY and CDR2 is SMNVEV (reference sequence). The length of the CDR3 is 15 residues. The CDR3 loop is CASSLIGYSNQPQHF. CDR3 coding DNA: TGTGCCAGCAGTCTAATCGGGTATAGCAATCAGCCCCAGCATTTT.

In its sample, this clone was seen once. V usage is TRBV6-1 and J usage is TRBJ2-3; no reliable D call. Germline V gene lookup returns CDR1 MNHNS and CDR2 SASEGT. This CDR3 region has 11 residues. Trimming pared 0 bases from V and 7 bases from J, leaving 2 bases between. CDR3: CASSEAYTQYF. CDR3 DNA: TGTGCCAGCAGTGAAGCCTATACGCAGTATTTT.

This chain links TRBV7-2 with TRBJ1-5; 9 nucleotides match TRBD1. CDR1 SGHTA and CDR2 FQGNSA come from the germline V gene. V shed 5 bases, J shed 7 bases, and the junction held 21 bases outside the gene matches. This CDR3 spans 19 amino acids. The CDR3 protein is CASSPYNTGQGSARQPQHF. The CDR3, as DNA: TGTGCCAGCAGCCCCTACAATACCGGACAGGGGAGCGCAAGGCAGCCCCAGCATTTT.

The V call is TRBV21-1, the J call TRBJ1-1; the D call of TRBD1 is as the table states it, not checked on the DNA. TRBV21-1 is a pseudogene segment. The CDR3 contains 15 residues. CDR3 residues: CASSEPPGQYTEAFF. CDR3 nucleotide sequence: TGTGCCAGCAGTGAACCACCGGGACAGTACACTGAAGCTTTCTTT.

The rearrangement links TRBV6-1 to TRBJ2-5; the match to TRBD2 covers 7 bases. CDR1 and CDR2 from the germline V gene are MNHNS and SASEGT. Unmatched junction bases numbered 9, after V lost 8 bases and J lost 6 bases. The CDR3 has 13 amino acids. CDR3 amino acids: CASWGGVTKTQYF. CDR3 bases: TGTGCCAGCTGGGGAGGGGTTACAAAGACCCAGTACTTC.

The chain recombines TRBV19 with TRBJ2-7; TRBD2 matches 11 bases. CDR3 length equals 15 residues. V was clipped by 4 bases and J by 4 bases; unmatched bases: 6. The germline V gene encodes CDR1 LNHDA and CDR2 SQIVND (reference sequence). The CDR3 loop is CASSRTSGSTYEQYF. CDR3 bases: TGTGCCAGTAGTAGAACTAGCGGGAGTACATACGAGCAGTACTTC.

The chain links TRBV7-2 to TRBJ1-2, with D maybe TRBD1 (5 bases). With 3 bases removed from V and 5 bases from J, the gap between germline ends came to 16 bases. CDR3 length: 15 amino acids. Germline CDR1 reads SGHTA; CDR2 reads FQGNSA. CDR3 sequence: CASSFQGGEGYGYTF. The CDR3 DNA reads TGTGCCAGCAGCTTCCAGGGAGGGGAGGGTTATGGCTACACCTTC.

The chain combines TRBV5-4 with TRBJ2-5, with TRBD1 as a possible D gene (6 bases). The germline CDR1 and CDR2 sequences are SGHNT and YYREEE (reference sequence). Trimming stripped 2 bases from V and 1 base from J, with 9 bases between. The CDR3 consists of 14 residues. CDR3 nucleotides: TGTGCCAGCAGCTTAGGACAGTTCCAAGAGACCCAGTACTTC. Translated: CASSLGQFQETQYF.